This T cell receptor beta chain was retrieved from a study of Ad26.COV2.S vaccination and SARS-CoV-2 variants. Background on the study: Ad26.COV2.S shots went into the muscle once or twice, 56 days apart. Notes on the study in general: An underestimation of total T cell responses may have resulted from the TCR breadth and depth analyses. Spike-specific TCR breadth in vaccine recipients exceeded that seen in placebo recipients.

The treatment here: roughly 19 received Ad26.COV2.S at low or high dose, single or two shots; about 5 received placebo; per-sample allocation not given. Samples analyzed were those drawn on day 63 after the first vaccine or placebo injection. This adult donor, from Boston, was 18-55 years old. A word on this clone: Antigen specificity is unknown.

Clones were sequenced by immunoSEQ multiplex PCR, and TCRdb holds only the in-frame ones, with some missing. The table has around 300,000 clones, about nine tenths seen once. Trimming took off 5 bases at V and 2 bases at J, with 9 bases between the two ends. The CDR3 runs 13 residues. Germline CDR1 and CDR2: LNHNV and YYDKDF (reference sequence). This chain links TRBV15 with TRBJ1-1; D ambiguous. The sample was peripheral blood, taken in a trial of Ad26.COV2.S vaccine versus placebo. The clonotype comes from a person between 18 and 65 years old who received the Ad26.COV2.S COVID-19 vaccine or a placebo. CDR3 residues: CATSPDGNTEAFF. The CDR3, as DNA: TGTGCCACCAGCCCGGACGGTAACACTGAAGCTTTCTTT.